Many counts were recorded for the clone carrying this T cell receptor beta chain. Its antigen is unknown. The data originate from a study of glioma-infiltrating T cells. Findings and caveats of the study: Only very few CDR3 sequences appeared in both tissue and blood. Tissue-blood divergence was below expectation in non-neoplastic patients, above in gliomas.

The CDR3 sequence is 14 residues long. Germline lookup yields CDR1 DFQATT and CDR2 SNEGSKA (reference sequence). Trimming stripped 5 bases from V and 5 bases from J, with 16 bases between. The iRepertoire nested amplicon-rescue multiplex PCR amplified TCR alpha and beta CDR3s from RNA. For one-step reverse transcription and amplification, about 85-400 ng of tissue mRNA or PBMC total RNA was used. TCRdb recomputed calls from the multiplex PCR reads with MiXCR, one row per CDR3 protein. The table records some 180,000 distinct CDR3 sequences, over 30% of them present only once. This receptor was obtained from a human donor with low-grade glioma or glioblastoma, undergoing nonglioma brain surgery, or in good health (not recorded which). The material sequenced was glioma tissue, nonneoplastic brain tissue, or PBMCs (not recorded which). The chain combines TRBV20-1 with TRBJ1-5; D unclear. The CDR3 spells CSASGRRRDQPQHF. The CDR3 coding sequence is TGCAGTGCTTCCGGGAGGAGGCGGGATCAGCCCCAGCATTTT.